The present entry profiles one TCR beta chain with its context. The data stem from a study of blood T cell repertoires in COVID-19. Per the original methods: Using reference gene primer amplification, nucleated cell counts were estimated. Profiled with immunoSEQ multiplex PCR; TCRdb holds only in-frame clones, not every one. The V and J calls and the clone size are those of that table, but D and trimming were determined from the DNA. The sample includes fewer than 30,000 clones, approximately 83% of them seen just once. The sequence came from a human donor in a cohort sampled during active COVID-19. Sample: peripheral blood.

CDR3 protein: CASSWGQGFTEAFF. CDR3 sequence (DNA): TGTGCCAGCAGTTGGGGACAGGGTTTCACTGAAGCTTTCTTT. The chain couples TRBV28 to TRBJ1-1; 9 positions match TRBD1. The germline CDR1 and CDR2 sequences are MDHEN and SYDVKM. The V segment lost 4 bases and the J segment 4 bases; nucleotides outside the gene matches: 4. CDR3 length equals 14 residues.